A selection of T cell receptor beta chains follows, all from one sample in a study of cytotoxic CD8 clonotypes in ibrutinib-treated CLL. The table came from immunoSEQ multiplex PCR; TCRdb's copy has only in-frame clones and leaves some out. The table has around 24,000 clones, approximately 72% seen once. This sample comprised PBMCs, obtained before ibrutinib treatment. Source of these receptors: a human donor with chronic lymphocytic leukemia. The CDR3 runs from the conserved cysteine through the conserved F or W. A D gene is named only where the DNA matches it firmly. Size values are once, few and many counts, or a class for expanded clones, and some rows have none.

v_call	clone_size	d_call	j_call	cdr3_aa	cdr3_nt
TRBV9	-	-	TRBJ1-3	CASSVGGGPGNTIYF	TGTGCCAGCAGCGTAGGAGGGGGACCTGGAAACACCATATATTTT
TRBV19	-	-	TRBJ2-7	CASSHGGTEQYF	TGTGCCAGTAGTCATGGGGGGACCGAGCAGTACTTC
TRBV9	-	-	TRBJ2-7	CASSVAGGLGAYEQYF	TGTGCCAGCAGCGTAGCAGGGGGACTAGGGGCCTACGAGCAGTACTTC
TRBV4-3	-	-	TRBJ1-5	CASSQEGGRQNQPQHF	TGCGCCAGCAGCCAAGAAGGTGGACGGCAAAATCAGCCCCAGCATTTT
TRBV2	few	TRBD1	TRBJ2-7	CASSVVGQGSNEQYF	TGTGCCAGCAGTGTCGTGGGACAGGGGTCTAACGAGCAGTACTTC
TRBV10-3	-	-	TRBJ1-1	CAISERDKNTEAFF	TGTGCCATCAGTGAGAGGGACAAGAACACTGAAGCTTTCTTT
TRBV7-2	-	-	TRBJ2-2	CASSLAGGGGYTGELFF	TGTGCCAGCAGCTTAGCGGGGGGAGGCGGCTACACCGGGGAGCTGTTTTTT
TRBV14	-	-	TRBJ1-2	CASSQDVTYVDGYTF	TGTGCCAGCAGCCAAGACGTTACCTATGTTGATGGCTACACCTTC
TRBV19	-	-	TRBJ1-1	CASSIGFTEAFF	TGTGCCAGTAGTATCGGGTTTACTGAAGCTTTCTTT
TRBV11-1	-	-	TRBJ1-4	CASSGRNEKLFF	TGTGCCAGCAGCGGGCGGAATGAAAAACTGTTTTTT
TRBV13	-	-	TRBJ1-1	CASSFRTGNTEAFF	TGTGCCAGCAGCTTCAGGACGGGGAACACTGAAGCTTTCTTT
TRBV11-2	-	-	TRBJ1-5	CASSLGDAGQPQHF	TGTGCCAGCAGCCTCGGGGATGCGGGCCAGCCCCAGCATTTT
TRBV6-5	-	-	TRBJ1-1	CASSRLRLRAEAFF	TGTGCCAGCAGCCGACTCAGACTTAGGGCTGAAGCTTTCTTT
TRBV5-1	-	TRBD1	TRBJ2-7	CASSSSGTGAYEQYF	TGCGCCAGCAGCTCTTCCGGGACAGGAGCATACGAGCAGTACTTC
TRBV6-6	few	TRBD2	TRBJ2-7	CASSYRTGGTHEQYF	TGTGCCAGCAGTTATCGGACGGGAGGTACTCACGAGCAGTACTTC
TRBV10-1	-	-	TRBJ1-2	CASSESYTWGYTF	TGCGCCAGCAGTGAGTCCTACACTTGGGGCTACACCTTC
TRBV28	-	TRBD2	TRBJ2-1	CASRPTSGSSYNEQFF	TGTGCCAGCAGACCGACTAGCGGGAGCTCCTACAATGAGCAGTTCTTC
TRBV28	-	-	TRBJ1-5	CASSFSRGGNQPQHF	TGTGCCAGCAGTTTCTCCAGGGGCGGCAATCAGCCCCAGCATTTT
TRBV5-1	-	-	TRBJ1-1	CASSFSQGWNTEAFF	TGCGCCAGCAGCTTCTCCCAGGGTTGGAACACTGAAGCTTTCTTT
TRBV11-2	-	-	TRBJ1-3	CASSSYKGHSGNTIYF	TGTGCCAGCAGCTCGTACAAGGGGCACTCTGGAAACACCATATATTTT
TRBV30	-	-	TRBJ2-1	CAWSSVPDNEQFF	TGTGCCTGGAGCAGTGTACCAGACAATGAGCAGTTCTTC
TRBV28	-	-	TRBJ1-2	CASSKRGNSYGYTF	TGTGCCAGCAGCAAAAGGGGGAATAGCTATGGCTACACCTTC
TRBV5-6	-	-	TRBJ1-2	CASSLGGTIYGYTF	TGTGCCAGCAGCTTGGGGGGGACCATCTATGGCTACACCTTC
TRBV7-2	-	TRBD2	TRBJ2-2	CASSPSSGRPTGELFF	TGTGCCAGCAGCCCGAGTAGCGGGAGACCCACCGGGGAGCTGTTTTTT
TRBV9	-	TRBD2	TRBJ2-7	CASSVGTSGIYEQYF	TGTGCCAGCAGCGTCGGGACTAGCGGAATTTACGAGCAGTACTTC
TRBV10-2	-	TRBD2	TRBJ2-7	CASRDPGLAASYEQYF	TGCGCCAGCAGGGACCCGGGACTAGCGGCATCCTACGAGCAGTACTTC
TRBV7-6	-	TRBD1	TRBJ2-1	CASSLSGGNNEQFF	TGTGCCAGCAGCTTATCAGGGGGCAACAATGAGCAGTTCTTC
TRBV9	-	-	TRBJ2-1	CASSVGLNPYNEQFF	TGTGCCAGCAGCGTAGGGTTAAACCCCTACAATGAGCAGTTCTTC
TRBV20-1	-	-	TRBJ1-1	CSASLNTEAFF	TGCAGTGCGTCCCTGAACACTGAAGCTTTCTTT
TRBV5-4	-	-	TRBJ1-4	CASSQASQGPTNEKLFF	TGTGCCAGCAGCCAGGCAAGCCAGGGTCCCACTAATGAAAAACTGTTTTTT
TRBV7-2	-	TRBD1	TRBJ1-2	CASSSGQNYGYTF	TGTGCCAGCAGCTCGGGACAGAACTATGGCTACACCTTC